This TCR beta chain was captured in a study of monozygotic twins with inflammatory bowel disease. Study results and limitations: The authors note that differing immunosuppressive treatments may have added variability to patient repertoires. Subtypes among T cells remained indistinguishable. Healthy co-twins, by inverse Simpson, had higher TCRbeta diversity than their siblings with IBD.

With regard to this clonotype: Its antigen is as yet unknown.

CDR3 length: 13 amino acids. UMIs incorporating a 6-nucleotide sample barcode were appended by means of template switching. TCRdb re-called the 5' RACE reads, yielding one record per CDR3 amino acid sequence without DNA. The sample's table shows around 200,000 distinct CDR3 sequences. Material: blood. The chain couples TRBV12-3 or TRBV12-4 to TRBJ1-2; the TCRdb call, TRBD1, lacks DNA for checking. This clonotype was obtained from a human donor with ulcerative colitis or Crohn's disease, or a healthy co-twin of an affected twin (not recorded which). This chain's CDR3 is CASRSDRGYGYTF.